This is a list of T cell receptor beta chains from one sample in a study of regulatory T cells in long-lasting Graves disease. Each CDR3 protein is one row after TCRdb ran MiXCR on the multiplex PCR reads. Of under 500,000 distinct CDR3 sequences in the sample, roughly 15% were seen once. These data are also associated with another study on T cells in Graves' hyperthyroidism and ophthalmopathy.

The sample was peripheral blood mononuclear cells (PBMCs), taken at new diagnosis, from a patient treated with antithyroid drugs. These TCRs come from a young woman with Graves disease. CDR3s include the opening cysteine and the closing phenylalanine or tryptophan. Fields, in order: clone size, D gene, J gene, V gene, CDR3 DNA, CDR3 protein. A D gene is named only where the DNA matches it firmly. For some rows the clone size is stated as once, few or many, or as a class when expanded; others skip it.

few | TRBD1 | TRBJ1-6 | TRBV12-3/TRBV12-4 | TGTGCCAGCACAACCGGCTCACAGGGGTTCGTGTCACCCCTCCACTTT | CASTTGSQGFVSPLHF
. | . | TRBJ1-1 | TRBV29-1 | TGCAGCGCGGCCTCCGGAGGGAACACTGAAGCTTTCTTT | CSAASGGNTEAFF
. | TRBD2 | TRBJ2-5 | TRBV3-1 | TGTGCCAGCAGCCGAAGACTAGCGGGAGGGTTAACTGTCTGGGAGACCCAGTACTTC | CASSRRLAGGLTVWETQYF
many | . | TRBJ1-3 | TRBV12-3/TRBV12-4 | TGTGCCAGCAACCTAAGATCTTATGGGACCATATATTTT | CASNLRSYGTIYF
many | . | TRBJ1-6 | TRBV20-1 | TGCAGTGCTAGAGGGGTGCGCTATTCACCCCTCCACTTT | CSARGVRYSPLHF
. | . | TRBJ2-1 | TRBV29-1 | TGCAGCGTTGAAAGCGGGCGGGACAGTAGCTGGAGAGGGGGCAATGAGCAGTTCTTC | CSVESGRDSSWRGGNEQFF
many | . | TRBJ2-1 | TRBV30 | TGTGCCTGGAGTGGGCCTTTTAACAATGAGCAGTTCTTC | CAWSGPFNNEQFF
many | . | TRBJ2-3 | TRBV7-2 | TGTGCCAGCAGCACCCGTTATACAGATACGCAGTATTTT | CASSTRYTDTQYF
many | . | TRBJ1-1 | TRBV5-1 | TGTGCCAGCAGCTGGACAGAGAACACTGAAGCTTTCTTT | CASSWTENTEAFF
few | TRBD1 | TRBJ2-7 | TRBV6-1 | TGTGCCAGCAGTCTCACAGGGGGACTCCACTACGAGCAGTACTTC | CASSLTGGLHYEQYF
many | TRBD2 | TRBJ2-1 | TRBV11-3 | TGTGCCAGCAGCCCCGGGGGGTCTCCCGATGAGCAGTTCTTC | CASSPGGSPDEQFF
. | . | TRBJ2-1 | TRBV2 | TGTGCCAGCAGACAGACTACGGATTCCTACAATGAGCAGTTCTTC | CASRQTTDSYNEQFF
many | . | TRBJ1-1 | TRBV6-1 | TGTGCCAGCAGTCCGATCCCGATTCTGACCTCGGAGGGCACTGAAGCTTTCTTT | CASSPIPILTSEGTEAFF
. | . | TRBJ1-6 | TRBV4-1 | TGCGCCAGCAGCCAAGCCGACAGAGATAATTCACCCCTCCACTTT | CASSQADRDNSPLHF
. | . | TRBJ1-1 | TRBV5-1 | TGTGCCAGCAGCCTGATTAGAGAAAACCGGACAGTTATAAACACTGAAGCTTTCTTT | CASSLIRENRTVINTEAFF
many | . | TRBJ2-5 | TRBV7-9 | TGTGCCAGCAGCTTGGGAGGGGGACAAGAGACCCAGTACTTC | CASSLGGGQETQYF
many | TRBD2 | TRBJ2-7 | TRBV7-8 | TGTGCCAGCAGCTACAGGACTAGCATCGCCCACGAGCAGTACTTC | CASSYRTSIAHEQYF
. | . | TRBJ2-7 | TRBV27 | TGTGCCAGCAAGAAGCAGGGCGAGCAGTACTTC | CASKKQGEQYF
many | TRBD1 | TRBJ1-6 | TRBV20-1 | TGCAGTGCTATCGGGGAGGGGGCCCATAATTCACCCCTCCACTTT | CSAIGEGAHNSPLHF
. | . | TRBJ2-1 | TRBV24-1 | TGTGCCACCAGTGATTTGCTCCGGGATGAGCAGTTCTTC | CATSDLLRDEQFF
few | TRBD1 | TRBJ2-4 | TRBV4-1 | TGCGCCAGCAGCCAAGATCAACAGGGGGGAAAAAACATTCAGTACTTC | CASSQDQQGGKNIQYF
few | . | TRBJ1-2 | TRBV29-1 | TGCAGCGTTGAAGATCGGAGGGGTCCCTATGGCTACACCTTC | CSVEDRRGPYGYTF
many | . | TRBJ2-5 | TRBV11-2 | TGTGCCAGCAGAATGGCGTGGGAGACCCAGTACTTC | CASRMAWETQYF
many | TRBD1 | TRBJ1-1 | TRBV6-2/TRBV6-3 | TGTGCCAGCAGTTCCCGGGACAGACGGAGGGGGAACACTGAAGCTTTCTTT | CASSSRDRRRGNTEAFF
. | . | TRBJ1-2 | TRBV15 | TGTGCCACCAGCAGAGACCGGGAGAGCAGCTATGGCTACACCTTC | CATSRDRESSYGYTF
many | . | TRBJ1-5 | TRBV25-1 | TGTGCCAGCAGTACCGAGGTGGGGGAGAGAATATATGGATATAGCAATCAGCCCCAGCATTTT | CASSTEVGERIYGYSNQPQHF
. | . | TRBJ2-3 | TRBV7-2 | TGTGCCAGCAGCTCCTACAGGGAACGCACAGATACGCAGTATTTT | CASSSYRERTDTQYF
. | TRBD1 | TRBJ2-3 | TRBV11-2 | TGTGCCAGCAGCTTACTGACAGGGGGCACAGATACGCAGTATTTT | CASSLLTGGTDTQYF
few | . | TRBJ2-7 | TRBV29-1 | TGCAGCGTCCCCGACAGGTGGGGACGGGGCGAGCAGTACTTC | CSVPDRWGRGEQYF
many | . | TRBJ1-2 | TRBV3-1 | TGTGCCAGCAGGCCCTCGGGGGGCGGTTATGGCTACACCTTC | CASRPSGGGYGYTF
. | TRBD2 | TRBJ2-1 | TRBV27 | TGTGCCAGCAGCCCCCTCGGGGCTAGCGGGTCGGAGCAGTTCTTC | CASSPLGASGSEQFF
many | . | TRBJ2-7 | TRBV11-2 | TGTGCCAGCAGCTTATTGGCCGGGCAGCTCTACGAGCAGTACTTC | CASSLLAGQLYEQYF
many | . | TRBJ1-5 | TRBV10-3 | TGTGCCATCAGTGAGTCTAGCAATCAGCCCCAGCATTTT | CAISESSNQPQHF
. | . | TRBJ1-6 | TRBV5-1 | TGCGCCAGCAGCCCTGAGGGGGTCTGGTCACCCCTCCACTTT | CASSPEGVWSPLHF
many | TRBD2 | TRBJ2-5 | TRBV30 | TGTGCCTTTTCCGGGACTAGAAGGGAGACCCAGTACTTC | CAFSGTRRETQYF
many | TRBD2 | TRBJ2-7 | TRBV27 | TGTGCCAGCAGTCCACCGGGACTAGCGGCGATCCACGAGCAGTACTTC | CASSPPGLAAIHEQYF